Below are 4 T cell receptor beta chains sequenced from a single sample in a study of cytomegalovirus exposure and HLA in healthy donors. TCRdb keeps only in-frame clones here, not all; method: immunoSEQ multiplex PCR. The top ten hold around 1% of the sample, which has roughly 50,000 clones, 90% seen once. What was sequenced was PBMCs. Receptors originate from a man aged 18 to 30 in good health and CMV-seronegative.

The chain recombines TRBV11-3 with TRBJ2-7; D is unclear. The V and J ends lost 4 bases and 1 base respectively, with 26 bases between them. The CDR3 runs to 19 residues. Germline CDR1 and CDR2: SGHNT and YENEEA. CDR3 in DNA: TGTGCCAGCAGCTCATCGTTTACAAATCTCGGGTTCGGGTCCTACGAGCAGTACTTC. Its translation is CASSSSFTNLGFGSYEQYF.

The rearrangement joins TRBV10-3 to TRBJ1-2; D possibly corresponds to TRBD1 (6 bases). The CDR3 is 14 residues long. Between the trimmed V and J ends, which lost 11 bases and 0 bases, there was a span of 16 bases. In germline, CDR1 is ENHRY, CDR2 SYGVKD. The CDR3 region has the DNA TGTGCCGCCGGACAGCAAACAACTAACTATGGCTACACCTTC. Its protein is CAAGQQTTNYGYTF.

The V gene is TRBV9, the J gene TRBJ2-7; D might be TRBD2 (6 bases). The V end was cut by 4 bases, the J end by 3 bases, with 29 bases between. This CDR3 contains 19 residues. Germline lookup yields CDR1 SGDLS and CDR2 YYNGEE. CDR3 sequence reads: CASSPPPGTPSDNNYEQYF. The CDR3 DNA is TGTGCCAGCAGCCCCCCCCCAGGGACTCCATCTGATAATAACTACGAGCAGTACTTC.

The rearrangement uses TRBV7-6 and TRBJ2-7, with D perhaps TRBD2 (6 bases). The CDR3 runs to 15 residues. The ends were cut back, 5 bases at V and 1 base at J, with 15 bases in the middle. Looked up from germline, CDR1 is SGHVS and CDR2 is FNYEAQ. This chain's CDR3 is CASSPQDSGSYEQYF. CDR3 in DNA: TGTGCCAGCAGCCCCCAGGATAGCGGATCCTACGAGCAGTACTTC.